The 5 T cell receptor beta chains below were found in one sample sequenced in a study of early T cells in non-severe SARS-CoV-2 infection. One entry per CDR3 protein, called by TCRdb with MiXCR from the 5' RACE reads. The sample records some 58,000 distinct CDR3 sequences, around 10% being singletons. Sequenced material: whole blood, taken at baseline. These receptors were collected from an adult who was a healthcare worker with PCR-confirmed SARS-CoV-2 infection or an uninfected control (not recorded which).

This sequence joins TRBV27 and TRBJ2-2; D gene unclear. Per germline, CDR1 MNHEY and CDR2 SMNVEV (reference sequence). The V and J ends lost 3 bases and 1 base respectively, with 6 bases between them. The CDR3 sequence is 14 residues long. CDR3 region: CASSFIGNTGELFF. DNA for the CDR3: TGTGCCAGCAGTTTCATCGGGAACACCGGGGAGCTGTTTTTT.

Of note for this clonotype: A read error is possible here, since a much larger clone lies one base away. The genes are TRBV12-3 or TRBV12-4 and TRBJ1-1, with D unclear. CDR3 length equals 13 residues. Trimming took off 3 bases at V and 1 base at J, with 6 bases between the two ends. The chain's CDR3 is CASSFGENTEAFF. The CDR3 DNA reads TGTGCCAGCAGTTTCGGGGAGAACACTGAAGCTTTCTTT.

This clonotype was found many times. CDR3 amino acids: CASSLARVGYTF. CDR3 bases: TGCGCCAGCAGCTTGGCAAGGGTTGGCTACACCTTC. This chain uses TRBV5-1 with TRBJ1-2; the D is unclear. Looked up from germline, CDR1 is SGHRS and CDR2 is YFSETQ. This CDR3 contains 12 residues. The V and J ends lost 0 bases and 7 bases respectively, with 7 bases between them.

This clonotype was detected only a few times. This rearrangement joins TRBV5-1 to TRBJ2-4; D possibly matches TRBD1 or TRBD2 (5 bases each). The germline V gene encodes CDR1 SGHRS and CDR2 YFSETQ. The V and J ends lost 0 bases and 6 bases respectively, with 13 bases between them. This CDR3 is built from 15 residues. The CDR3 DNA reads TGCGCCAGCAGCTTGGGGGACGGATACTTAAACATTCAGTACTTC. As protein: CASSLGDGYLNIQYF.

This clonotype was observed a few times. The chain links TRBV4-3 to TRBJ2-3; tentative D call: TRBD1 (5 bases). Trimming removed 4 bases from V and 2 bases from J, with 10 bases in between. There are 14 residues in the CDR3. Germline CDR1 LGHNA, CDR2 YSLEER. CDR3 DNA sequence: TGCGCCAGCAGCCTCGACAGACCCACAGATACGCAGTATTTT. Protein product: CASSLDRPTDTQYF.